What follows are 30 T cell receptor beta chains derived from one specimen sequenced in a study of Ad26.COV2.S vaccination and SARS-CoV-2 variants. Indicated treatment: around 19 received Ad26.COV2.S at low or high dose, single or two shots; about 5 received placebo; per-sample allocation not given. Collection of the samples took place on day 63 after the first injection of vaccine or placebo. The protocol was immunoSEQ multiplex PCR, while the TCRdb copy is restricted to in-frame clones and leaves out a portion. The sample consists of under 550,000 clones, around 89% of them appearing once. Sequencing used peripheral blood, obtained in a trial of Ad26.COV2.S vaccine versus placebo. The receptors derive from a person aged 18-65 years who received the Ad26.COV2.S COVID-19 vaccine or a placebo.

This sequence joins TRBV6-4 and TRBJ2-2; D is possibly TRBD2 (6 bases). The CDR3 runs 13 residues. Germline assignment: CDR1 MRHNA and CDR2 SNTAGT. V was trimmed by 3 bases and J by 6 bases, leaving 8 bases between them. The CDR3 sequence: CASSDSGAGELFF. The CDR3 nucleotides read TGTGCCAGCAGTGATTCGGGGGCCGGGGAGCTGTTTTTT.

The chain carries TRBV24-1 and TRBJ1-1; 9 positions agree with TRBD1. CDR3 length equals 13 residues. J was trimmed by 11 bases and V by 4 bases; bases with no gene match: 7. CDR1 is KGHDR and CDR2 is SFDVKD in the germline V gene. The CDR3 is CATSDPWTGVAFF. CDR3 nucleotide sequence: TGTGCCACCAGTGACCCCTGGACAGGGGTGGCTTTCTTT.

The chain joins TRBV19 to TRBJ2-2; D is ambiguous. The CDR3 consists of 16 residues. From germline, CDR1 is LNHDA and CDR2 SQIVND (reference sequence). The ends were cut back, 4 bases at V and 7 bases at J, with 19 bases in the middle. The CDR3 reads CASSTRSSVGGGELFF. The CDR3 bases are TGTGCCAGTAGTACCCGGAGCAGTGTCGGTGGCGGGGAGCTGTTTTTT.

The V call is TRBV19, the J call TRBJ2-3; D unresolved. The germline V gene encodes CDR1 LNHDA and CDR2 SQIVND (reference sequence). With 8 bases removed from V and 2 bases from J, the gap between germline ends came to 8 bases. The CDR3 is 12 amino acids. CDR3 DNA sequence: TGTGCCAGTGAGTGGCCCACAGATACGCAGTATTTT. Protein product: CASEWPTDTQYF.

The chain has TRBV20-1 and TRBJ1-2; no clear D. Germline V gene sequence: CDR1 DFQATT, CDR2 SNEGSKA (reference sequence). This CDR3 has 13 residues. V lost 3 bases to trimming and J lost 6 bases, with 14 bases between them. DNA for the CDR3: TGCAGTGCTAGTTCGCTGGACCGGAATGGCTACACCTTC. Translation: CSASSLDRNGYTF.

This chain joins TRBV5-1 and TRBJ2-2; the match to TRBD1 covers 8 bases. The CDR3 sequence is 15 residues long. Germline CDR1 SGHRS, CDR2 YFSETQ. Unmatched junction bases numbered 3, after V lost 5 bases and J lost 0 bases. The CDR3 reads CASRTGVTNTGELFF. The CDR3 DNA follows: TGCGCCAGCAGGACAGGGGTTACGAACACCGGGGAGCTGTTTTTT. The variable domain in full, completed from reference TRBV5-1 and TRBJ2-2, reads KAGVTQTPRYLIKTRGQQVTLSCSPISGHRSVSWYQQTPGQGLQFLFEYFSETQRNKGNFPGRFSGRQFSNSRSEMNVSTLELGDSALYLCASRTGVTNTGELFFGEGSRLTVL.

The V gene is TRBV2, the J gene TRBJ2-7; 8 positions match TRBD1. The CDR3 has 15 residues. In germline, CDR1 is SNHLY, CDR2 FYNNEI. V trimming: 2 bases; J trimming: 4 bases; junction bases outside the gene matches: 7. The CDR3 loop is CASSELQGASYEQYF. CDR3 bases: TGTGCCAGCAGTGAACTGCAGGGGGCATCGTACGAGCAGTACTTC.

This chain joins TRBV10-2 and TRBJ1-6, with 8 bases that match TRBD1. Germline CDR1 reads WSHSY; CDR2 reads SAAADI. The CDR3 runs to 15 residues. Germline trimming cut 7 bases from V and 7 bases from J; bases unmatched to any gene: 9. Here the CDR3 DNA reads TGCGCCAGCACGCTCGGACAGGGTCCGAATTCACCCCTCCACTTT. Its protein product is CASTLGQGPNSPLHF.

This CDR3 reads CASSHPTGQPNTEAFF. The CDR3 DNA reads TGTGCCAGCAGCCATCCCACAGGGCAACCGAACACTGAAGCTTTCTTT. The chain carries TRBV7-9 and TRBJ1-1; the D gene is possibly TRBD1 (6 bases). Germline V lookup: CDR1 SEHNR, CDR2 FQNEAQ (reference sequence). This CDR3 is 16 amino acids long. Trimming took off 5 bases at V and 1 base at J, with 17 bases between the two ends.

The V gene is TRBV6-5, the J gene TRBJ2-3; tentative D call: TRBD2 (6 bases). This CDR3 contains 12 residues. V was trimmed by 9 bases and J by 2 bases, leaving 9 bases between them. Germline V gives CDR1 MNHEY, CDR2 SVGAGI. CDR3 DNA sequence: TGTGCCAGTGGCGGGGCCACAGATACGCAGTATTTT. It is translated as CASGGATDTQYF.

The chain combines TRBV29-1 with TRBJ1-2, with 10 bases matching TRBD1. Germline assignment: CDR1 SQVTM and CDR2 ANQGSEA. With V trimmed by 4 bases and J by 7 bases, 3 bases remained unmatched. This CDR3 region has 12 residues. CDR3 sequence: CSVVDRGIGYTF. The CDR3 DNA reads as TGCAGCGTTGTGGACAGGGGGATTGGCTACACCTTC.

In DNA, the CDR3 is TGTGCCAGCAGCGTACGTAGGAGTCTACTCACAGATACGCAGTATTTT. This encodes CASSVRRSLLTDTQYF. J is TRBJ2-3 and V is TRBV9; D is uncertain. The CDR3 is 16 amino acids. The V gene's germline CDR1 is SGDLS and CDR2 YYNGEE. V lost 1 base, J lost 2 bases, and 14 bases lay in between.

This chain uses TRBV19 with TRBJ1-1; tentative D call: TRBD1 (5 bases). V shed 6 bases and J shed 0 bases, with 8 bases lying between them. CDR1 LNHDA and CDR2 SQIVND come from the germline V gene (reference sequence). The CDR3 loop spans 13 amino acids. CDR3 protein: CASRGTVNTEAFF. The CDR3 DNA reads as TGTGCCAGTAGGGGGACGGTGAACACTGAAGCTTTCTTT.

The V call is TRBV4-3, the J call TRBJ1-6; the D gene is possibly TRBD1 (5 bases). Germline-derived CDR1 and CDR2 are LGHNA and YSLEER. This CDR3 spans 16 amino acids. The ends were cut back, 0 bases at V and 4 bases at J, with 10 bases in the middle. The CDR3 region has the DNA TGCGCCAGCAGCCAAGATCAGGGAGGGTATAATTCACCCCTCCACTTT. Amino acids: CASSQDQGGYNSPLHF.

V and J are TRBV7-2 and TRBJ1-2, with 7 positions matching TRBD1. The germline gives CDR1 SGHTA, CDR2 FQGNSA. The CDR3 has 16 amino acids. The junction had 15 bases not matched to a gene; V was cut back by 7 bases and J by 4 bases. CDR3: CASIPGGGTEAYGYTF. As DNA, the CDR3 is TGTGCCAGCATCCCAGGTGGTGGGACAGAGGCCTATGGCTACACCTTC. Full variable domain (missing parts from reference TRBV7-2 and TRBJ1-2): GAGVSQSPSNKVTEKGKDVELRCDPISGHTALYWYRQSLGQGLEFLIYFQGNSAPDKSGLPSDRFSAERTGGSVSTLTIQRTQQEDSAVYLCASIPGGGTEAYGYTFGSGTRLTVV.

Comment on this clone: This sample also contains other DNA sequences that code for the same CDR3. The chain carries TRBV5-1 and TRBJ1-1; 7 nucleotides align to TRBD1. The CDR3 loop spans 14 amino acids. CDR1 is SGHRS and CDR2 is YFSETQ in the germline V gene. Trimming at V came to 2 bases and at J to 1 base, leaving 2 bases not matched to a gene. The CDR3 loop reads CASSFGTANTEAFF. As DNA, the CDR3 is TGCGCCAGCAGCTTCGGGACAGCGAACACTGAAGCTTTCTTT.

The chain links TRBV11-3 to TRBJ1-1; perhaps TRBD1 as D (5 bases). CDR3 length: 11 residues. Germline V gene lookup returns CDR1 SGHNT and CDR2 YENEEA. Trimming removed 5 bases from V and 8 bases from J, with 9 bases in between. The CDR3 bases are TGTGCCAGCAGCCTCGCAGGGGAAGCTTTCTTT. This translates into CASSLAGEAFF.

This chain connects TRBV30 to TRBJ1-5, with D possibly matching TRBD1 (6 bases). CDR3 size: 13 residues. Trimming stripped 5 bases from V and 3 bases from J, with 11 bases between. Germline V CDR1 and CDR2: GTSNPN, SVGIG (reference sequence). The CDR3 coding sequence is TGTGCCTGGCAGGAGGGGGACAATCAGCCCCAGCATTTT. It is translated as CAWQEGDNQPQHF.

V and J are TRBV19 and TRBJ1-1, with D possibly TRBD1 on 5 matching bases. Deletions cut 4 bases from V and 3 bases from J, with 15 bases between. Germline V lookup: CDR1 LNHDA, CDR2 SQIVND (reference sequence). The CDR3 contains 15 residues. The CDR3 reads CASSKLGEGYTEAFF. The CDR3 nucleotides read TGTGCCAGTAGTAAACTGGGGGAGGGGTACACTGAAGCTTTCTTT.

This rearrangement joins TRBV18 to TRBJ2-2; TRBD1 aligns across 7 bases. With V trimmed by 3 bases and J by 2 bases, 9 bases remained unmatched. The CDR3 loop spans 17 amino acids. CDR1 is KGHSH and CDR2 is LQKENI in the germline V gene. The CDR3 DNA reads TGTGCCAGCTCACCTGGGTCCGGGGACAGAAACACCGGGGAGCTGTTTTTT. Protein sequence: CASSPGSGDRNTGELFF.

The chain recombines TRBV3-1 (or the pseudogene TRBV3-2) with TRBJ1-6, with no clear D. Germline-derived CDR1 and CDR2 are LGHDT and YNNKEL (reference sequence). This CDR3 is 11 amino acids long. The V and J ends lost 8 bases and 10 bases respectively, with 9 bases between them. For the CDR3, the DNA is TGTGCCAGCGGAGGGAGATCACCCCTCCACTTT. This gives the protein CASGGRSPLHF.

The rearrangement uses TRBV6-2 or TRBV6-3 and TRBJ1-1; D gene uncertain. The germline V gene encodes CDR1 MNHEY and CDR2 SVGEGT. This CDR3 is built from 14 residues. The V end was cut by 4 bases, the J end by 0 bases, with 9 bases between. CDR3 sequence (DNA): TGTGCCAGCAGTTTGGATCAAGTGAACACTGAAGCTTTCTTT. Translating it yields CASSLDQVNTEAFF.

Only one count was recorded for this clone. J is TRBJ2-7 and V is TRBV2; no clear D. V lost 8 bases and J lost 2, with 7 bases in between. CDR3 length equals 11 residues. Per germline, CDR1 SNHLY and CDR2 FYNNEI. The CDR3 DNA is TGTGCCAGCGCCGATCCCTACGAGCAGTACTTC. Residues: CASADPYEQYF.

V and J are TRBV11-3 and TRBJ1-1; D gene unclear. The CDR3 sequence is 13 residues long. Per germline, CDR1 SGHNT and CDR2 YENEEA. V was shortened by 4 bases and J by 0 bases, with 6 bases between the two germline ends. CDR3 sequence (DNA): TGTGCCAGCAGCTCTACACTGAACACTGAAGCTTTCTTT. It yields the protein CASSSTLNTEAFF.

The CDR3 reads CASSLGAGVRNEQFF. The CDR3 DNA sequence: TGCGCCAGCAGCTTGGGGGCAGGGGTGCGCAATGAGCAGTTCTTC. This chain uses TRBV5-1 with TRBJ2-1, with D maybe TRBD1 (6 bases). The CDR3 runs 15 residues. Germline values: CDR1 SGHRS, CDR2 YFSETQ. V dropped 0 bases and J dropped 6 bases, with 13 bases sitting between them.

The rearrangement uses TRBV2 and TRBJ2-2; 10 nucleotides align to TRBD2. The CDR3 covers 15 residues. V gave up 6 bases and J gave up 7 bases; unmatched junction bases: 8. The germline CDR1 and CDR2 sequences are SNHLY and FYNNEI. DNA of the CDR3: TGTGCCAGCAGCGATAGCGGGGGGCAGATCGGGGAGCTGTTTTTT. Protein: CASSDSGGQIGELFF. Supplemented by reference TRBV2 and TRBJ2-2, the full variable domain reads EPEVTQTPSHQVTQMGQEVILRCVPISNHLYFYWYRQILGQKVEFLVSFYNNEISEKSEIFDDQFSVERPDGSNFTLKIRSTKLEDSAMYFCASSDSGGQIGELFFGEGSRLTVL.

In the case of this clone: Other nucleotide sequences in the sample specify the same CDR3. This chain's CDR3 is CASSYSTGYEQYF. The CDR3 DNA reads TGTGCCAGCAGTTACTCGACAGGGTACGAGCAGTACTTC. The chain is built from TRBV6-5 and TRBJ2-7; the match to TRBD1 covers 7 bases. From germline, CDR1 is MNHEY and CDR2 SVGAGI. The CDR3 covers 13 residues. Trimming at V came to 0 bases and at J to 4 bases, leaving 0 bases not matched to a gene.

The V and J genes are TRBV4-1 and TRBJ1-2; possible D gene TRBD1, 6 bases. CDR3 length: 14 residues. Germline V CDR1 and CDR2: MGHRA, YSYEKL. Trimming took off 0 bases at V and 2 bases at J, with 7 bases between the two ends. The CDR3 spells CASSQETGNYGYTF. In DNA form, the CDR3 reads TGCGCCAGCAGCCAAGAAACAGGGAACTATGGCTACACCTTC.

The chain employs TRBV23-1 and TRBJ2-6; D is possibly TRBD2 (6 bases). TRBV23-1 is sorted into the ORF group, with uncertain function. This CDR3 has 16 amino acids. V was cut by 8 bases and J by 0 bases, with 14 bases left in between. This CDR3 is CASPRDGDSGANVLTF. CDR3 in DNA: TGCGCCAGCCCGCGGGACGGTGACTCTGGGGCCAACGTCCTGACTTTC.

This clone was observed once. CDR3 loop: CASSRRVNTEAFF. The DNA for the CDR3 is TGTGCCAGCAGCCGCAGGGTTAACACTGAAGCTTTCTTT. The gene calls are TRBV6-1 and TRBJ1-1; D perhaps matches TRBD1 (5 bases). The CDR3 has 13 amino acids. The V end was cut by 6 bases, the J end by 2 bases, with 10 bases between. The germline gives CDR1 MNHNS, CDR2 SASEGT.